The 3 T cell receptor beta chains below all came from one sample that was sequenced in a study of CD4+ T cells in melanoma (dated by TCRdb to 2021 to 2024). The library relied on the immunoSEQ multiplex PCR assay. The table was pulled from immuneACCESS by TCRdb, which kept in-frame rearrangements only. Such tables lose some clones; where checked, under half of the loss comes from unresolved V genes, and the rest has no known cause. The sample has 13,000 to 15,000 clones on record, around two thirds of them singletons. The ten biggest clones cover more than 15% of the sample. Sample: cells from a culture (not recorded whether cultured in vitro). The receptor set was obtained from a human donor with melanoma.

The sample holds a few counts of this clone. The CDR3 reads CASSPDRDQPQHF. DNA for the CDR3: TGTGCCAGCAGCCCCGACCGGGATCAGCCCCAGCATTTT. The chain joins TRBV7-2 to TRBJ1-5, with D hard to call. Germline-derived CDR1 and CDR2 are SGHTA and FQGNSA. V gave up 5 bases and J gave up 5 bases, with 10 bases separating them. The CDR3 extends over 13 amino acids.

This clone appeared a few times. This rearrangement joins TRBV13 to TRBJ1-2, with D possibly being TRBD1 (6 bases). Germline V gives CDR1 PRHDT, CDR2 FYEKMQ (reference sequence). Trimming took 5 bases from V and 2 from J, leaving 15 bases between them. This CDR3 is built from 15 residues. CDR3 DNA sequence: TGTGCCAGCAGCAAAAGGACAGATTTAAACTATGGCTACACCTTC. It yields the protein CASSKRTDLNYGYTF. Using reference TRBV13 and TRBJ1-2 for the parts outside the CDR3, the full variable domain is AAGVIQSPRHLIKEKRETATLKCYPIPRHDTVYWYQQGPGQDPQFLISFYEKMQSDKGSIPDRFSAQQFSDYHSELNMSSLELGDSALYFCASSKRTDLNYGYTFGSGTRLTVV.

This rearrangement joins TRBV5-1 to TRBJ2-1; tentative D call: TRBD1 (6 bases). This CDR3 is built from 15 residues. V was clipped by 1 base and J by 2 bases, with 10 bases between them. The germline CDR1 and CDR2 sequences are SGHRS and YFSETQ. The CDR3 DNA follows: TGCGCCAGCAGCTTGCACCCAGGGGCCTACAATGAGCAGTTCTTC. Amino acid sequence: CASSLHPGAYNEQFF.